This T cell receptor beta chain is drawn from a study of shared clonotypes between healthy human individuals. The sorted-subset replicate PCRs were given about 200 ng DNA, which is tens of thousands of T cell genomes. Data came from immunoSEQ multiplex PCR; TCRdb stores just in-frame clones and leaves some out. The table lists some 2 million clones, about 95% of them singletons. The V segment lost 6 bases and the J segment 3 bases; nucleotides outside the gene matches: 3. This CDR3 contains 13 residues. Germline values: CDR1 LNHDA, CDR2 SQIVND (reference sequence). Naive CD8 populations comprised CD45RO-negative cells positively selected for CCR7, excluding terminally differentiated effector memory CD45RA+ cells.

The TCR comes from a man aged 18 to 30 in good health. Specimen: naive CD8+ T cells sorted from blood. The chain links TRBV19 to TRBJ2-5, with TRBD1 matching over 8 bases. CDR3 sequence: CASRSQGEETQYF. CDR3 nucleotides: TGTGCCAGTAGATCACAGGGGGAAGAGACCCAGTACTTC.